This TCR beta chain was recorded in a study of blood T cell repertoires in COVID-19. About the study: Donors in the United States, Italy and Spain gave samples during acute or convalescent COVID-19.

Some clones are missing from TCRdb's copy, which holds only in-frame ones; the method was immunoSEQ multiplex PCR. The table lists around 120,000 clones, roughly 90% of them singletons. This clonotype was sampled from a woman aged 60-75 years with COVID-19, enrolled during active disease. The sequencing sample was made of peripheral blood.

CDR3 coding DNA: TGTGCCAGCAGGGGACAAGGAGGGACAGGGCAGTTCTTC. It codes for CASRGQGGTGQFF. This chain links TRBV6-6 with TRBJ2-1; 8 bases agree with TRBD1. The germline CDR1 and CDR2 sequences are MNHNY and SVGAGI (reference sequence). Trimming cost V 6 bases and J 12 bases; bases outside gene matches: 10. CDR3 length equals 13 residues.